This TCR beta chain was sequenced for a study of blood T cell repertoires in COVID-19. Study in general: From T cells, B-cell-depleted T cells, or PBMCs came the material, which was cDNA or gDNA.

V lost 5 bases to trimming and J lost 11 bases, with 9 bases between them. This CDR3 contains 10 residues. The assay was immunoSEQ multiplex PCR, and TCRdb's table has in-frame clones only and misses some. The profile shows 150,000 to 200,000 clones, 85% to 95% of them singletons. This TCR came from a woman aged 55-70 years with COVID-19, enrolled during active disease. The chain uses TRBV12-3 or TRBV12-4 and TRBJ1-1; D not certain. Sequenced: peripheral blood. In nucleotides, the CDR3 is TGTGCCAGCAGTCCGCCGGGGGCTTTCTTT. It is translated as CASSPPGAFF.